The 3 T cell receptor beta chains below all came from one sample that was sequenced in a study of T-cell memory formation after mild COVID-19. TCRdb re-analysed the 5' RACE reads in MiXCR, keeping a single row per CDR3 protein. The sample has a few hundred thousand distinct CDR3 sequences, 20% to 30% seen once. The sample was PBMCs or a T cell subset sorted from them (not recorded which). The receptors originated from an adult woman who had mild COVID-19 (a few samples of this study predate the infection). Cell type and time point are not known.

This clonotype is a singleton in its sample. The J gene is TRBJ2-6, the V gene TRBV6-6; a possible D gene is TRBD1 (5 bases). In germline, CDR1 is MNHNY, CDR2 SVGAGI (reference sequence). The ends were cut back, 7 bases at V and 0 bases at J, with 16 bases in the middle. This CDR3 is 17 amino acids long. CDR3: CASTDSGRVSGANVLTF. CDR3 nucleotide sequence: TGTGCCAGCACAGACAGTGGTCGGGTCTCTGGGGCCAACGTCCTGACTTTC.

The sample holds a few counts of this clonotype. The chain has TRBV12-3 or TRBV12-4 and TRBJ2-7; 11 nucleotides line up with TRBD1. There are 12 residues in the CDR3. The ends lost 8 bases at V and 6 bases at J; junction bases unmatched: 3. CDR3 in DNA: TGTGCCAGCTACGGGACAGGGGGCGAGCAGTACTTC. As protein: CASYGTGGEQYF.

This clonotype was observed a few times. The chain carries TRBV20-1 and TRBJ2-7; D might be TRBD2 (6 bases). Deletions cut 6 bases from V and 0 bases from J, with 18 bases between. The CDR3 has 15 amino acids. Germline CDR1 DFQATT, CDR2 SNEGSKA (reference sequence). This chain's CDR3 is CSAARAGWDSYEQYF. CDR3 in DNA: TGCAGTGCCGCGAGAGCGGGCTGGGACTCCTACGAGCAGTACTTC.